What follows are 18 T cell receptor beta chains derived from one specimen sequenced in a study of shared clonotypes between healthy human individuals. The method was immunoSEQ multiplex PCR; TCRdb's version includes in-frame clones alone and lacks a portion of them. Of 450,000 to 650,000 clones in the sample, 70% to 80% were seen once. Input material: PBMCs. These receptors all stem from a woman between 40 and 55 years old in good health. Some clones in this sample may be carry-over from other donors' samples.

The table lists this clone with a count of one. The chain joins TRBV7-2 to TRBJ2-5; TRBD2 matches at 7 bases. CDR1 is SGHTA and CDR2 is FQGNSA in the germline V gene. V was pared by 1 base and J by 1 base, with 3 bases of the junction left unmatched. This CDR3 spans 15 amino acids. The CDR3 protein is CASSLVAGVQETQYF. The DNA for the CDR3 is TGTGCCAGCAGCTTAGTAGCGGGTGTCCAAGAGACCCAGTACTTC.

In DNA, the CDR3 is TGTGCCAGCAGAAGCCTTAGCGGGAGAGGATCCTACAATGAGCAGTTCTTC. As protein: CASRSLSGRGSYNEQFF. The chain employs TRBV27 and TRBJ2-1; 9 positions match TRBD2. This CDR3 contains 17 residues. Trimming took 6 bases from V and 1 from J; bases not matched to a gene: 10. Looked up from germline, CDR1 is MNHEY and CDR2 is SMNVEV (reference sequence).

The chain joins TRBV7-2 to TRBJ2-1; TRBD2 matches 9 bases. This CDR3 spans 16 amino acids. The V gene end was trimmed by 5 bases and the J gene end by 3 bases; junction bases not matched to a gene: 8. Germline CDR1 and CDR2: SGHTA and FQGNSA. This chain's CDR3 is CASSRGGERGYNEQFF. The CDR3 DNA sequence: TGTGCCAGCAGCCGCGGGGGGGAGCGCGGCTACAATGAGCAGTTCTTC.

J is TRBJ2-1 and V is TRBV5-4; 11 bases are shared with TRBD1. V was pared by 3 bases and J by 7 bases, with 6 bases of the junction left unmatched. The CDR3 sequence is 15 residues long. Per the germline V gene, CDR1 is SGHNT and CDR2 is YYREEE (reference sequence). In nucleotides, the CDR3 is TGTGCCAGCAGCTCCGGGACAGGGGGGGGTAATGAGCAGTTCTTC. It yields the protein CASSSGTGGGNEQFF.

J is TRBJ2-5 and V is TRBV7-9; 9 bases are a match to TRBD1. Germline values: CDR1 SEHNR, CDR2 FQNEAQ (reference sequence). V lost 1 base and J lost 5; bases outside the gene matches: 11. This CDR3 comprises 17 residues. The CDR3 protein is CASSLETGGQGRETQYF. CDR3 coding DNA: TGTGCCAGCAGCTTAGAGACTGGAGGACAGGGGAGGGAGACCCAGTACTTC.

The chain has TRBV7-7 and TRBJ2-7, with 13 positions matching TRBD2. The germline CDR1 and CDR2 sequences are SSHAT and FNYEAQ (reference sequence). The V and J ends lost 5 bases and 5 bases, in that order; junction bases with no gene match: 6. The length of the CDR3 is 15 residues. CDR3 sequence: CASSAGLAGIHEQYF. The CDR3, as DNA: TGTGCCAGCAGCGCGGGACTAGCGGGAATCCACGAGCAGTACTTC.

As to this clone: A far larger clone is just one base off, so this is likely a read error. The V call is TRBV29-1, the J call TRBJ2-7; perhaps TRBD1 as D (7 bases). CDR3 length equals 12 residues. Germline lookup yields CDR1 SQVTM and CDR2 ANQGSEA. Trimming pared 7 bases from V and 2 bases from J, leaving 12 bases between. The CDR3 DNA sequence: TGCAGCGCGCGGGACAGAACCTACGAGCAGTACTTC. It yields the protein CSARDRTYEQYF.

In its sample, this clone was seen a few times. The CDR3 coding sequence is TGCGCCAGCAGCCAAGAGTGGGTACGGGGCACAGATACGCAGTATTTT. Protein sequence: CASSQEWVRGTDTQYF. V gene TRBV4-3 combines with J gene TRBJ2-3, with D uncertain. V was trimmed by 0 bases and J by 1 base, leaving 11 bases between them. CDR1 and CDR2 from the germline V gene are LGHNA and YSLEER. The CDR3 runs 16 residues.

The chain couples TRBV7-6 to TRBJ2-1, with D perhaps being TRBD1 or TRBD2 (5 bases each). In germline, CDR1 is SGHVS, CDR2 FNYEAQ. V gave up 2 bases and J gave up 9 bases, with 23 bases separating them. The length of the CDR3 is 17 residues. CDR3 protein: CASSLPRLSRGRGEQFF. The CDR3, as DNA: TGTGCCAGCAGCTTACCCAGGCTCTCTAGGGGACGGGGTGAGCAGTTCTTC.

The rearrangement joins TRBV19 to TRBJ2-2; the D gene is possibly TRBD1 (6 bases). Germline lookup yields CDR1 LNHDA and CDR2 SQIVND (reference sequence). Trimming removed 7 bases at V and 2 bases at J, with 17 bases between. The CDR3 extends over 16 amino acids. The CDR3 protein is CASTLTGTANTGELFF. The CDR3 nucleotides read TGTGCCAGTACCCTCACAGGGACCGCAAACACCGGGGAGCTGTTTTTT.

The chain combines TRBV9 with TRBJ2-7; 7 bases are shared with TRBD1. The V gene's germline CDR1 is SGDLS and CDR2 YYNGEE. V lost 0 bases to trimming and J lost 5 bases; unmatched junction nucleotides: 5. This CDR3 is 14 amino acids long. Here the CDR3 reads CASSVGSGGHEQYF. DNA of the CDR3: TGTGCCAGCAGCGTAGGGTCAGGGGGTCACGAGCAGTACTTC.

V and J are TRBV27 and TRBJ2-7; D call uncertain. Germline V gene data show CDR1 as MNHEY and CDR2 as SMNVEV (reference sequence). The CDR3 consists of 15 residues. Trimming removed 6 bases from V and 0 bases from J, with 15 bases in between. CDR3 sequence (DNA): TGTGCCAGCAGGATGAGGTCACTCCACTCCTACGAGCAGTACTTC. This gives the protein CASRMRSLHSYEQYF.

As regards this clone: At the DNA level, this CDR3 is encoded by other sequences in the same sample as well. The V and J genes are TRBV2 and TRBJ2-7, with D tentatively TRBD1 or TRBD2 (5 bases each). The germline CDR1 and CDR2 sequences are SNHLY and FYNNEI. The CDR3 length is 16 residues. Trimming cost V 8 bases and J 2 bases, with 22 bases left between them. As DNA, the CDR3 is TGTGCCAGCGTTCCTAGAGAGGAGAGGGGAACCTACGAGCAGTACTTC. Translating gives CASVPREERGTYEQYF.

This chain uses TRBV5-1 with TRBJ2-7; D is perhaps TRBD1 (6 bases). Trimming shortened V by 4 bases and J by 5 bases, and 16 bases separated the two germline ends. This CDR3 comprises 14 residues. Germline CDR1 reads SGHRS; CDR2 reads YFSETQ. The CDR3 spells CASSVGQKFDEQYF. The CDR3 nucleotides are TGCGCCAGCAGCGTCGGACAGAAGTTTGACGAGCAGTACTTC.

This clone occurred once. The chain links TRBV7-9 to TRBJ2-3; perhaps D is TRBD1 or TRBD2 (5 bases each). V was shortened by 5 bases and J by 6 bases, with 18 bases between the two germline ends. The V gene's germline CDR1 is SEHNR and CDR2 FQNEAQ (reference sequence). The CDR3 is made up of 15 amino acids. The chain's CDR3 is CASSHYGGPSDTQYF. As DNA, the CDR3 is TGTGCCAGCAGCCATTATGGGGGTCCGAGTGATACGCAGTATTTT. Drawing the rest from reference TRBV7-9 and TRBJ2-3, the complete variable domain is DTGVSQNPRHKITKRGQNVTFRCDPISEHNRLYWYRQTLGQGPEFLTYFQNEAQLEKSRLLSDRFSAERPKGSFSTLEIQRTEQGDSAMYLCASSHYGGPSDTQYFGPGTRLTVL.

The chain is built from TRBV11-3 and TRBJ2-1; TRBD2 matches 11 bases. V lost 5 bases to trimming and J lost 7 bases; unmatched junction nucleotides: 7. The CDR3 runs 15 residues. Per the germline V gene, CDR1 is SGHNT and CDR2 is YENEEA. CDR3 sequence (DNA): TGTGCCAGCAGCCAAACTAGCGGGGGAAGTAATGAGCAGTTCTTC. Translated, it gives CASSQTSGGSNEQFF.

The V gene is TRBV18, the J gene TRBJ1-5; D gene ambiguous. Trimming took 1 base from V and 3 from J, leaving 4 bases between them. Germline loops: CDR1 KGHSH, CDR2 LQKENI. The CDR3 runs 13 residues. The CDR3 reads CASSPRNNQPQHF. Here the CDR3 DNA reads TGTGCCAGCTCACCACGAAACAATCAGCCCCAGCATTTT.

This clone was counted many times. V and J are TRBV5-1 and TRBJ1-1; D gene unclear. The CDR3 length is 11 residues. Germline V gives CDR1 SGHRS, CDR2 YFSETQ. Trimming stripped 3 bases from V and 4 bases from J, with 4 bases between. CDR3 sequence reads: CASSSTTEAFF. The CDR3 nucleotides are TGCGCCAGCAGCTCAACCACTGAAGCTTTCTTT. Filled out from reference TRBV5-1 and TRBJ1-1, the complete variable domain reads KAGVTQTPRYLIKTRGQQVTLSCSPISGHRSVSWYQQTPGQGLQFLFEYFSETQRNKGNFPGRFSGRQFSNSRSEMNVSTLELGDSALYLCASSSTTEAFFGQGTRLTVV.